Listed below are T cell receptor beta chains from one sample, sequenced in a study of cytomegalovirus exposure and HLA in healthy donors. Some clones are missing from TCRdb's copy, which holds only in-frame ones; the method was immunoSEQ multiplex PCR. The table has roughly 150,000 clones, approximately 85% seen once; the top ten hold more than 2%. Material: PBMCs. The source of these receptors is a woman aged 18-29 years in good health and CMV-seronegative. The CDR3 runs from the conserved cysteine through the conserved F or W. D genes are given only for firm matches.

>TRBV4-1|TRBJ1-2|TRBD1
CASSQGTGNYGYTF
>TRBV7-2|TRBJ2-7|-
CASSLVSQGEQYF
>TRBV4-3|TRBJ2-1|TRBD1
CASSQVGSLGRGLSNEQFF
>TRBV6-6|TRBJ1-4|-
CASSPQEDEKLFF
>TRBV11-2|TRBJ1-1|-
CASRPTGTLEAFF
>TRBV5-1|TRBJ1-5|-
CASSLALNQPQHF
>TRBV10-3|TRBJ2-1|TRBD2
CASLAGPPYNEQFF
>TRBV9|TRBJ2-1|TRBD2
CASSVGLAGGGTHYEQFF
>TRBV13|TRBJ2-1|TRBD1
CASSQTGTGAEQFF
>TRBV7-6|TRBJ1-3|-
CASSLAQGFGNTIYF
>TRBV11-2|TRBJ2-7|-
CASSLAGGPYEQYF
>TRBV7-2|TRBJ1-3|-
CASSPNSGNTIYF
>TRBV19|TRBJ1-1|-
CASSIPPWNTEAFF